The 9 T cell receptor beta chains in this list originate from one sample, sequenced in a study of blood T cell repertoires in COVID-19. This table comes from immunoSEQ multiplex PCR, and its TCRdb copy is limited to in-frame clones, with some not included. This table has 200,000 to 250,000 clones, more than 75% appearing once. The sample consisted of peripheral blood. Receptors originate from a woman older than 75 with COVID-19, enrolled during active disease.

The chain uses TRBV30 and TRBJ1-5; no clear D. Deletions cut 0 bases from V and 9 bases from J, with 12 bases between. Germline V gives CDR1 GTSNPN, CDR2 SVGIG (reference sequence). This CDR3 contains 13 residues. The CDR3 loop reads CAWSVEGQRPQHF. The DNA for the CDR3 is TGTGCCTGGAGTGTAGAGGGCCAGAGGCCCCAGCATTTT.

The gene calls are TRBV7-9 and TRBJ1-1, with 9 bases identical to TRBD1. In germline, CDR1 is SEHNR, CDR2 FQNEAQ (reference sequence). The CDR3 totals 14 residues. With 4 bases clipped from V and 3 bases from J, the junction kept 3 bases outside the gene matches. CDR3 bases: TGTGCCAGCAGCTCACAGGGGGCGTACACTGAAGCTTTCTTT. Amino acid sequence: CASSSQGAYTEAFF.

This chain joins TRBV6-4 and TRBJ1-2; TRBD1 matches at 9 bases. The CDR3 extends over 13 amino acids. The ends lost 7 bases at V and 4 bases at J; junction bases unmatched: 4. Germline V CDR1 and CDR2: MRHNA, SNTAGT. The CDR3 DNA reads as TGTGCCAGCATCCCGGACAGGGGCTATGGCTACACCTTC. Amino acids: CASIPDRGYGYTF.

This clone was seen a single time. The J gene is TRBJ2-5, the V gene TRBV5-1, with 14 bases identical to TRBD2. Germline values: CDR1 SGHRS, CDR2 YFSETQ. Germline trimming cut 3 bases from V and 7 bases from J; bases unmatched to any gene: 14. The CDR3 is made up of 18 amino acids. The CDR3 protein is CASSSGLAGALPGGTQYF. CDR3 nucleotide sequence: TGCGCCAGCAGCTCGGGACTAGCGGGGGCTCTCCCCGGGGGGACCCAGTACTTC.

The chain has TRBV24-1 and TRBJ1-2, with D possibly TRBD1 on 6 matching bases. With 6 bases removed from V and 7 bases from J, the gap between germline ends came to 14 bases. CDR1 KGHDR and CDR2 SFDVKD come from the germline V gene. The CDR3 is 13 residues long. CDR3 residues: CATSIGQSIGYTF. For the CDR3, the DNA is TGTGCCACCAGTATCGGACAGTCTATTGGCTACACCTTC.

This rearrangement joins TRBV4-3 to TRBJ1-4; no clear D gene. Trimming took off 3 bases at V and 0 bases at J, with 5 bases between the two ends. The length of the CDR3 is 14 residues. Germline CDR1 reads LGHNA; CDR2 reads YSLEER. The CDR3 region is CASSHLSTNEKLFF. CDR3 bases: TGCGCCAGCAGCCACCTGTCAACTAATGAAAAACTGTTTTTT.

The rearrangement uses TRBV10-2 and TRBJ1-3; D is unclear. The CDR3 is 12 amino acids. Germline V lookup: CDR1 WSHSY, CDR2 SAAADI. The V end was cut by 0 bases, the J end by 8 bases, with 5 bases between. The CDR3 loop is CASSESEYTIYF. CDR3 nucleotide sequence: TGCGCCAGCAGTGAGTCTGAGTACACCATATATTTT.

Only a few counts were recorded for this clone. The chain employs TRBV12-5 and TRBJ1-6; D is uncertain. Germline V lookup: CDR1 LGHNT, CDR2 FRNRAP. The CDR3 is 14 residues long. V gave up 8 bases and J gave up 0 bases, with 8 bases separating them. In DNA, the CDR3 is TGTGCTAGTTCGGGAGACTCCTATAATTCACCCCTCCACTTT. This translates into CASSGDSYNSPLHF.

The rearrangement links TRBV11-2 to TRBJ2-7, with D unresolved. The V gene lost 5 bases and the J gene lost 1 base, with 9 bases spanning the gap. There are 13 residues in the CDR3. Germline V gene sequence: CDR1 SGHAT, CDR2 FQNNGV. The CDR3 DNA follows: TGTGCCAGCAGCCCCACAGTATCCTACGAGCAGTACGTC. It codes for CASSPTVSYEQYV.